Below are 3 T cell receptor beta chains sequenced from a single sample in a study of T cell responses to AZD1222 COVID-19 vaccine. Only in-frame clones appear in the TCRdb table, and some are missing; sequencing was by immunoSEQ multiplex PCR. The sample has approximately 160,000 clones, 90% seen once. The material was peripheral blood, obtained on day 0 of AZD1222 vaccination. The receptors derive from an adult in good health.

The rearrangement uses TRBV5-1 and TRBJ1-1; TRBD1 aligns across 8 bases. The V gene end was trimmed by 1 base and the J gene end by 4 bases; junction bases not matched to a gene: 12. Looked up from germline, CDR1 is SGHRS and CDR2 is YFSETQ. This CDR3 comprises 17 residues. The CDR3 DNA reads TGCGCCAGCAGCTTGTCTGCAGGGGGCGTTACCCCCACTGAAGCTTTCTTT. It encodes CASSLSAGGVTPTEAFF. The whole variable domain, filled in from reference TRBV5-1 and TRBJ1-1, reads KAGVTQTPRYLIKTRGQQVTLSCSPISGHRSVSWYQQTPGQGLQFLFEYFSETQRNKGNFPGRFSGRQFSNSRSEMNVSTLELGDSALYLCASSLSAGGVTPTEAFFGQGTRLTVV.

Only a few counts were recorded for this clone. The V gene is TRBV7-9, the J gene TRBJ2-7; D is unresolved. CDR1 is SEHNR and CDR2 is FQNEAQ in the germline V gene (reference sequence). Trimming took off 5 bases at V and 3 bases at J, with 11 bases between the two ends. The CDR3 consists of 13 residues. In nucleotides, the CDR3 is TGTGCCAGCAGCCCAGAGGCAATCTACGAGCAGTACTTC. As protein: CASSPEAIYEQYF.

V usage is TRBV5-8 and J usage is TRBJ1-2, with D possibly TRBD1 on 6 matching bases. V gave up 7 bases and J gave up 5 bases, with 18 bases separating them. Germline V gene data show CDR1 as SGHTS and CDR2 as YDEGEE. This CDR3 is built from 14 residues. CDR3 sequence: CASPLGGARYGYTF. CDR3 bases: TGTGCCAGCCCCTTGGGGGGGGCGCGTTATGGCTACACCTTC.